The rows below give T cell receptor beta chains drawn from one sample of a study of T-cell memory formation after mild COVID-19. Each CDR3 protein gets one entry after TCRdb re-called the 5' RACE reads with MiXCR. The sample includes roughly 170,000 distinct CDR3 sequences, approximately 18% seen only once; the top ten take 3% to 4%. Input material: PBMCs or a T cell subset sorted from them (not recorded which). The receptor set was obtained from a man aged 18-30 years who had mild COVID-19 (a few samples of this study predate the infection). Cell type and time point are not known. The CDR3 runs from the conserved cysteine through the conserved F or W. Each record gives: clone size, V gene, D gene, J gene, CDR3 DNA, CDR3 protein. A D gene is named only where the DNA matches it firmly. The size of a clone is reported for some rows only, either as once, few or many, or as a class for expanded clones.

-	TRBV24-1	-	TRBJ2-5	TGTGCCACCAGTAGCACAGGTCAAGAGACCCAGTACTTC	CATSSTGQETQYF
few	TRBV12-5	-	TRBJ1-3	TGTGCTAGTGGATACTCTGGAAACACCATATATTTT	CASGYSGNTIYF
-	TRBV12-3/TRBV12-4	-	TRBJ2-6	TGTGCCAGCAGTTCTACAGACACTGGGGCCAACGTCCTGACTTTC	CASSSTDTGANVLTF
-	TRBV5-1	-	TRBJ2-2	TGCGCCAGCAGCTTTCCGGACACCGGGGAGCTGTTTTTT	CASSFPDTGELFF
-	TRBV29-1	TRBD2	TRBJ2-5	TGCAGCGTTGAAGGAGCGGGGGGGCCAGAGACCCAGTACTTC	CSVEGAGGPETQYF
-	TRBV20-1	-	TRBJ1-2	TGCAGTGCCAGGGTGGTAACTAACTATGGCTACACCTTC	CSARVVTNYGYTF
-	TRBV11-2	-	TRBJ2-3	TGTGCCAGCAGCACCAGACAGCCTAGCACAGATACGCAGTATTTT	CASSTRQPSTDTQYF
-	TRBV18	-	TRBJ2-2	TGTGCCAGCTCACCATTCTTCGGGGCCGGGGAGCTGTTTTTT	CASSPFFGAGELFF
-	TRBV28	TRBD1	TRBJ1-4	TGTGCCAGCAGTGGGGGGACAGGGCCTAATGAAAAACTGTTTTTT	CASSGGTGPNEKLFF
-	TRBV12-3/TRBV12-4	-	TRBJ1-3	TGTGCCAGCAACTTCGGAATCCCCGGAAACACCATATATTTT	CASNFGIPGNTIYF
few	TRBV5-1	TRBD2	TRBJ2-5	TGCGCCAGCAGCTTAAGTGGAGCGGGGGTTCGGGAGACCCAGTACTTC	CASSLSGAGVRETQYF
few	TRBV7-2	TRBD2	TRBJ2-3	TGTGCCAGCAGCTTAAAGCGGGGGGGATTCACAGATACGCAGTATTTT	CASSLKRGGFTDTQYF
few	TRBV6-5	-	TRBJ1-2	TGTGCCAGCAGTTACGACTCCTTTGACTACACCTTC	CASSYDSFDYTF
-	TRBV11-2	TRBD2	TRBJ2-5	TGTGCCAGCAGCTTGACTAGCGGGGGGCCAGAAGAGACCCAGTACTTC	CASSLTSGGPEETQYF
-	TRBV7-2	TRBD2	TRBJ2-5	TGTGCCAGCAGCTTAGCCCCCAGAGGGAGCGGGGACGAGACCCAGTACTTC	CASSLAPRGSGDETQYF
few	TRBV7-3	-	TRBJ2-2	TGTGCCAGCAGCTTCTCAGGATCAACCACCGGGGAGCTGTTTTTT	CASSFSGSTTGELFF
-	TRBV7-2	-	TRBJ2-1	TGTGCCAGCAGCTTTTGGGAAAGTGAGCAGTTCTTC	CASSFWESEQFF
many	TRBV5-1	TRBD2	TRBJ2-3	TGCGCCAGCAGCTCTTCAGCGGGGGGGCTCACAGATACGCAGTATTTT	CASSSSAGGLTDTQYF
-	TRBV7-2	-	TRBJ2-1	TGTGCCAGCAGCTACACTCAGGGTTTTCTGTTCTTC	CASSYTQGFLFF
few	TRBV20-1	TRBD1	TRBJ1-4	TGCAGTGGGCAGAATACCGGGACAGGGACCCGAGGGCGACTGTTTTTT	CSGQNTGTGTRGRLFF
-	TRBV5-1	-	TRBJ2-7	TGCGCCAGCAGTACACAGGGTAGTGGAGGCGAGCAGTACTTC	CASSTQGSGGEQYF
-	TRBV20-1	-	TRBJ1-5	TGCAGTGGAAGCGGGGACGGCAATCAGCCCCAGCATTTT	CSGSGDGNQPQHF
-	TRBV20-1	-	TRBJ1-2	TGCAGTGCTCATTCAACCGGGGGGGGCAGCTATGGCTACACCTTC	CSAHSTGGGSYGYTF
-	TRBV12-3/TRBV12-4	-	TRBJ1-1	TGTGCCAGCAGTTCCCCGGGTAATCCCACTGAAGCTTTCTTT	CASSSPGNPTEAFF
few	TRBV4-3	TRBD1	TRBJ1-5	TGCGCCAGCAGCCAAGATCACAGGGGTAATCAGCCCCAGCATTTT	CASSQDHRGNQPQHF
-	TRBV20-1	-	TRBJ1-1	TGCAGTGCCATACAGGACTTGAACACTGAAGCTTTCTTT	CSAIQDLNTEAFF
-	TRBV5-1	TRBD1	TRBJ1-1	TGCGCCAGCAGCCCAGCCGGGACAGGGGTCAACACTGAAGCTTTCTTT	CASSPAGTGVNTEAFF
few	TRBV20-1	-	TRBJ2-3	TGCAGTGCCCCCATGGGGGGCAGTTGGAGCACAGATACGCAGTATTTT	CSAPMGGSWSTDTQYF
medium-sized	TRBV5-6	TRBD1	TRBJ1-5	TGTGCCAGCAGCTTACGGGGTGAGATGACAGGGCGCAATCAGCCCCAGCATTTT	CASSLRGEMTGRNQPQHF
many	TRBV27	-	TRBJ1-1	TGTGCCAGCAGTTTTAAAGAGACCACTGAAGCTTTCTTT	CASSFKETTEAFF
-	TRBV19	TRBD1	TRBJ1-5	TGTGCCAGTAGGCCCGACAGGGGCGGAAATCAGCCCCAGCATTTT	CASRPDRGGNQPQHF
-	TRBV4-1	-	TRBJ2-2	TGCGCCAGCAGCCAACACCAGGTCACGAACACCGGGGAGCTGTTTTTT	CASSQHQVTNTGELFF
few	TRBV4-2	-	TRBJ2-3	TGTGCCAGCAGCCACCGGGAGATCACAGATACGCAGTATTTT	CASSHREITDTQYF
-	TRBV12-3/TRBV12-4	-	TRBJ2-5	TGTGCCAGCAGTATGCCCGTGGGGACCCAGTACTTC	CASSMPVGTQYF
-	TRBV7-2	-	TRBJ2-5	TGTGCCAGCAGCGGTGTCGGGGGAGAAGAGACCCAGTACTTC	CASSGVGGEETQYF
-	TRBV7-6	-	TRBJ2-1	TGTGCCAGCAGCTTAGTATGGCAGGGACTGAATGAGCAGTTCTTC	CASSLVWQGLNEQFF
-	TRBV3-1	-	TRBJ2-7	TGTGCCAGCAGTCCGAATGCAGGGGCGTCCTACGAGCAGTACTTC	CASSPNAGASYEQYF
-	TRBV5-1	-	TRBJ2-5	TGCGCCAGCAGCTTGGCCCCCCCGGATCAGCAAGAGACCCAGTACTTC	CASSLAPPDQQETQYF
few	TRBV2	-	TRBJ1-5	TGTGCCAGCAGTGAACTACAGTCAAATCAGCCCCAGCATTTT	CASSELQSNQPQHF
few	TRBV5-1	TRBD2	TRBJ2-3	TGCGCCAGCAGCTTGGGTAGCGGGGGGGCCCGCACAGATACGCAGTATTTT	CASSLGSGGARTDTQYF
-	TRBV20-1	-	TRBJ2-3	TGCAGTGCTAGGCCCACGGCAACGGGCACAGATACGCAGTATTTT	CSARPTATGTDTQYF
-	TRBV7-9	-	TRBJ1-1	TGTGCCAGCAGCCGGCACAGGGAAAACACTGAAGCTTTCTTT	CASSRHRENTEAFF